The 24 T cell receptor beta chains below were found in one sample sequenced in a study of cytomegalovirus exposure and HLA in healthy donors. This PCR relied on a set of 60 Vbeta primers and 13 Jbeta primers. The repertoire was sequenced with immunoSEQ multiplex PCR; TCRdb's copy has only in-frame clones and lacks some. The listing contains over 100,000 clones. Sequenced: PBMCs. The source of these receptors is a middle-aged woman in good health and CMV-seropositive.

The chain combines TRBV19 with TRBJ1-5, with 7 bases aligning to TRBD1. V lost 6 bases, J lost 3 bases, and 8 bases stayed unmatched. This CDR3 contains 15 residues. Germline-derived CDR1 and CDR2 are LNHDA and SQIVND (reference sequence). As DNA, the CDR3 is TGTGCCAGTAGCCGGGACAGCAACTCCAATCAGCCCCAGCATTTT. Its protein product is CASSRDSNSNQPQHF. Supplemented by reference TRBV19 and TRBJ1-5, the full variable domain reads DGGITQSPKYLFRKEGQNVTLSCEQNLNHDAMYWYRQDPGQGLRLIYYSQIVNDFQKGDIAEGYSVSREKKESFPLTVTSAQKNPTAFYLCASSRDSNSNQPQHFGDGTRLSIL.

V gene TRBV6-5 combines with J gene TRBJ2-5; TRBD1 aligns across 8 bases. V lost 4 bases, J lost 3 bases, and 10 bases stayed unmatched. The CDR3 is 16 amino acids. Per the germline V gene, CDR1 is MNHEY and CDR2 is SVGAGI. The CDR3 reads CASSFLSGQGKETQYF. The CDR3 DNA follows: TGTGCCAGCAGTTTTCTGTCAGGACAGGGAAAAGAGACCCAGTACTTC.

This chain connects TRBV7-9 to TRBJ2-7; a possible D gene is TRBD2 (5 bases). CDR3 length: 14 residues. CDR1 is SEHNR and CDR2 is FQNEAQ in the germline V gene (reference sequence). Trimming stripped 5 bases from V and 3 bases from J, with 14 bases between. The CDR3: CASSERAVGYEQYF. Here the CDR3 DNA reads TGTGCCAGCAGCGAGAGGGCCGTCGGCTACGAGCAGTACTTC.

The chain links TRBV28 to TRBJ1-1, with a tentative D call TRBD1 (5 bases). The V end lost 3 bases, the J end lost 8 bases, and 16 bases lay between the germline ends. The germline V gene has CDR1 MDHEN and CDR2 SYDVKM. This CDR3 region has 14 residues. This CDR3 reads CASSFQGSAAEAFF. CDR3 nucleotides: TGTGCCAGCAGTTTCCAGGGTTCGGCAGCCGAAGCTTTCTTT.

J is TRBJ1-3 and V is TRBV2; D gene unclear. Germline-derived CDR1 and CDR2 are SNHLY and FYNNEI. V lost 7 bases, J lost 4 bases, and 17 bases lay in between. The CDR3 consists of 15 residues. CDR3 bases: TGTGCCAGCAAAACCGACCTTTCCGGGGGAAACACCATATATTTT. Its protein is CASKTDLSGGNTIYF.

The chain links TRBV28 to TRBJ1-5; D is unclear. Germline CDR1 and CDR2: MDHEN and SYDVKM. The CDR3 loop spans 13 amino acids. V lost 5 bases to trimming and J lost 5 bases, with 10 bases between them. In DNA form, the CDR3 reads TGTGCCAGCAGTCGTGACGGGGATCAGCCCCAGCATTTT. Translation gives CASSRDGDQPQHF. The variable domain in full, with the rest retrieved from reference TRBV28 and TRBJ1-5, is DVKVTQSSRYLVKRTGEKVFLECVQDMDHENMFWYRQDPGLGLRLIYFSYDVKMKEKGDIPEGYSVSREKKERFSLILESASTNQTSMYLCASSRDGDQPQHFGDGTRLSIL.

V is TRBV6-4 and J is TRBJ2-3; 8 bases line up with TRBD2. The CDR3 totals 15 residues. J gave up 0 bases and V 4 bases, and 3 bases lay outside the gene matches. Germline loops: CDR1 MRHNA, CDR2 SNTAGT. This CDR3 is CASSVASGSTDTQYF. In DNA form, the CDR3 reads TGTGCCAGCAGTGTGGCTAGCGGGAGCACAGATACGCAGTATTTT.

This rearrangement joins TRBV15 to TRBJ1-5; D is possibly TRBD1 (6 bases). Deletions cut 0 bases from V and 6 bases from J, with 15 bases between. Looked up from germline, CDR1 is LNHNV and CDR2 is YYDKDF (reference sequence). CDR3 length: 16 residues. The CDR3 sequence is CATSREERGGPQPQHF. DNA for the CDR3: TGTGCCACCAGCAGAGAGGAAAGGGGGGGCCCTCAGCCCCAGCATTTT. The entire variable domain, with the rest obtained from reference TRBV15 and TRBJ1-5, is as follows: DAMVIQNPRYQVTQFGKPVTLSCSQTLNHNVMYWYQQKSSQAPKLLFHYYDKDFNNEADTPDNFQSRRPNTSFCFLDIRSPGLGDTAMYLCATSREERGGPQPQHFGDGTRLSIL.

The chain employs TRBV29-1 and TRBJ2-2; TRBD1 matches 7 bases. This CDR3 region has 14 residues. V gave up 7 bases and J gave up 2 bases; unmatched junction bases: 7. The V gene's germline CDR1 is SQVTM and CDR2 ANQGSEA. The CDR3 DNA sequence: TGCAGCGGGGGAAGGACAGGCAACACCGGGGAGCTGTTTTTT. Translated: CSGGRTGNTGELFF.

The chain joins TRBV19 to TRBJ2-5, with D perhaps TRBD1 (5 bases). This CDR3 has 15 amino acids. V lost 1 base and J 4 bases, leaving 13 bases between the germline ends. From germline, CDR1 is LNHDA and CDR2 SQIVND (reference sequence). DNA of the CDR3: TGTGCCAGTAGTATAGGAGGTAGGCAGGGAGAGACCCAGTACTTC. It codes for CASSIGGRQGETQYF.

J is TRBJ2-5 and V is TRBV5-1, with 11 bases matching TRBD2. The DNA end is more similar to TRBJ2-7, so the J call may be wrong. The CDR3 has 15 amino acids. Germline CDR1 is SGHRS and CDR2 is YFSETQ. CDR3 in amino acids: CASSLTSGSSYEQYF. The CDR3 coding sequence is TGCGCCAGCAGCTTGACTAGCGGGAGCTCCTACGAGCAGTACTTC.

V is TRBV30 and J is TRBJ2-3; no firm D call. Trimming took off 0 bases at V and 1 base at J, with 8 bases between the two ends. The CDR3 runs 14 residues. Germline CDR1 is GTSNPN and CDR2 is SVGIG (reference sequence). The CDR3 nucleotides read TGTGCCTGGAGTGTACGAGGAGGCACAGATACGCAGTATTTT. Translated, it gives CAWSVRGGTDTQYF.

Note on this clone: At the DNA level, this CDR3 is encoded by other sequences in the same sample as well. This sequence joins TRBV19 and TRBJ2-7; D perhaps matches TRBD1 (5 bases). V was trimmed by 3 bases and J by 0 bases, leaving 6 bases between them. The CDR3 runs to 13 residues. Germline V lookup: CDR1 LNHDA, CDR2 SQIVND (reference sequence). DNA for the CDR3: TGTGCCAGTAGTATCCAGGGCTCCTACGAGCAGTACTTC. It specifies CASSIQGSYEQYF. Full variable domain (missing parts from reference TRBV19 and TRBJ2-7): DGGITQSPKYLFRKEGQNVTLSCEQNLNHDAMYWYRQDPGQGLRLIYYSQIVNDFQKGDIAEGYSVSREKKESFPLTVTSAQKNPTAFYLCASSIQGSYEQYFGPGTRLTVT.

The CDR3 bases are TGTGCCTGGAGTGGTGGGGCTAGCGGGAGAAATAACTACAATGAGCAGTTCTTC. This gives the protein CAWSGGASGRNNYNEQFF. The chain recombines TRBV30 with TRBJ2-1; 10 nucleotides match TRBD2. Trimming cost V 1 base and J 3 bases; bases outside gene matches: 12. Per the germline V gene, CDR1 is GTSNPN and CDR2 is SVGIG (reference sequence). The CDR3 contains 18 residues.

V is TRBV6-1 and J is TRBJ1-2, with D possibly matching TRBD1 (6 bases). The ends were cut back, 4 bases at V and 4 bases at J, with 13 bases in the middle. The CDR3 contains 14 residues. Germline CDR1 is MNHNS and CDR2 is SASEGT. The CDR3 coding sequence is TGTGCCAGCAGTGCGTCTCCGGACAGCTATGGCTACACCTTC. Protein sequence: CASSASPDSYGYTF.

The gene calls are TRBV7-9 and TRBJ2-7, with a tentative D call TRBD1 (5 bases). Germline loops: CDR1 SEHNR, CDR2 FQNEAQ (reference sequence). V dropped 4 bases and J dropped 3 bases, with 7 bases sitting between them. CDR3 length: 12 residues. The CDR3 bases are TGTGCCAGCAGCTCAGGGTTCTACGAGCAGTACTTC. Protein: CASSSGFYEQYF.

On this clone: This sample also contains other DNA sequences that code for the same CDR3. J is TRBJ2-5 and V is TRBV5-1, with 7 bases lining up with TRBD1. This CDR3 is 14 amino acids long. The germline gives CDR1 SGHRS, CDR2 YFSETQ. The trim removed 4 bases at V and 2 bases at J, leaving 5 bases unmatched. CDR3 sequence: CASSLGTAQETQYF. The CDR3 DNA is TGCGCCAGCAGCCTTGGGACAGCTCAAGAGACCCAGTACTTC.

Worth noting for this clone: An end of the junction does not agree with germline; a read error may underlie this. The V call is TRBV18, the J call TRBJ1-1; D is perhaps TRBD1 (5 bases). Germline V lookup: CDR1 KGHSH, CDR2 LQKENI. The CDR3 has 13 amino acids. The CDR3 bases are TGTGCCAGCTCACCACTGGGGCCGGACAACAGGATCTTT. Translating it yields CASSPLGPDNRIF.

This clone shows up as medium-sized (0.01 to 0.1%) by frequency. The chain links TRBV6-6 to TRBJ2-7, with D possibly matching TRBD1 (6 bases). V lost 2 bases and J 2 bases, leaving 7 bases between the germline ends. The CDR3 totals 13 residues. In germline, CDR1 is MNHNY, CDR2 SVGAGI (reference sequence). This CDR3 reads CASSYRDTYEQYF. The CDR3 DNA reads TGTGCCAGCAGTTACCGGGACACCTACGAGCAGTACTTC.

The chain is built from TRBV7-6 and TRBJ2-7; D is unclear. CDR3 length equals 13 residues. Trimming stripped 4 bases from V and 7 bases from J, with 14 bases between. Per germline, CDR1 SGHVS and CDR2 FNYEAQ. The CDR3 DNA is TGTGCCAGCAGCTCTATAGATCTGCTGGAGCAGTACTTC. This encodes CASSSIDLLEQYF.

The rearrangement uses TRBV7-9 and TRBJ2-7; TRBD1 agrees at 7 bases. Per germline, CDR1 SEHNR and CDR2 FQNEAQ (reference sequence). Trimming cost V 4 bases and J 2 bases; bases outside gene matches: 5. The CDR3 loop spans 14 amino acids. Written as DNA, the CDR3 is TGTGCCAGCAGCTCTCGGGACAGTACCTACGAGCAGTACTTC. This translates into CASSSRDSTYEQYF.

The CDR3 nucleotides read TGTGCCAGCAAGAGGGGGACTGAAGCTTTCTTT. Residues: CASKRGTEAFF. This chain connects TRBV6-5 to TRBJ1-1, with D tentatively TRBD1 (6 bases). The CDR3 spans 11 residues. The V gene's germline CDR1 is MNHEY and CDR2 SVGAGI. The V and J ends lost 7 bases and 5 bases respectively, with 8 bases between them.

The chain has TRBV19 and TRBJ1-1; D is uncertain. With 4 bases removed from V and 1 base from J, the gap between germline ends came to 7 bases. This CDR3 is built from 13 residues. Germline CDR1 LNHDA, CDR2 SQIVND (reference sequence). The chain's CDR3 is CASSRKRNTEAFF. In DNA form, the CDR3 reads TGTGCCAGTAGTAGAAAGCGGAACACTGAAGCTTTCTTT.

The CDR3 bases are TGTGCCAGCAGCCCCCCCGGGAACACCGGGGAGCTGTTTTTT. It is translated as CASSPPGNTGELFF. This chain links TRBV7-9 with TRBJ2-2; no clear D. Germline values: CDR1 SEHNR, CDR2 FQNEAQ (reference sequence). The CDR3 runs 14 residues. Trimming took 5 bases from V and 1 from J, leaving 8 bases between them.